This T cell receptor beta chain was captured in a study of blood T cells in healthy people across ages. This clonotype showed up many times. CDR3 length: 14 residues. V was cut by 5 bases and J by 4 bases, with 14 bases left in between. Per the germline V gene, CDR1 is MNHEY and CDR2 is SMNVEV (reference sequence). A J-beta primer mix and a sample-barcoded 5' primer were used in a second PCR of about 6 to 12 cycles. Each single sample gave us at least 2.5 million CDR3-containing paired-end reads. A single record per CDR3 protein comes from TCRdb applying MiXCR to the 5' RACE reads. The sample lists 1.5 million to 2 million distinct CDR3 sequences, 25% to 30% occurring once.

The receptor comes from a woman in her twenties or thirties in good health. The chain has TRBV27 and TRBJ1-2; tentative D call: TRBD1 (5 bases). Sequencing was done on a sample of blood. The CDR3 protein is CASSPLDRAYGYTF. CDR3 nucleotides: TGTGCCAGCAGTCCCCTTGACAGAGCCTATGGCTACACCTTC.